This section outlines one T cell receptor beta chain sequence together with its context. It lacks a known antigen. No base quality information exists; no much larger clone differs at one position. The data are from a study of cytomegalovirus exposure and HLA in healthy donors (dated by TCRdb to 2016 to 2017). For the wider study: An earlier analysis of approximately 640 of the donors reported 250 to 350 Gb of sequence data and some 120 million unique TCR beta sequences from around 200 million T cells. Roughly 300 gigabases of sequencing data and around 88 million unique TCR sequences made up an early release that covered around 640 HLA-typed donors. The genetic ancestry cluster associated with self-reported Caucasian donors included 80% to 90% of the 398 genotyped donors. The study aimed to test whether cataloging public T cell receptors could reveal signatures of past pathogen exposure. The study profiled the T cell repertoires of hundreds of subjects by immunosequencing and related them to cytomegalovirus serostatus. Besides the first cohort of approximately 670 subjects, a separate validation cohort made up of about 120 different subjects was used. To predict cytomegalovirus infection status, the study combined high-throughput TCR immunosequencing, statistical association of individual TCRs with disease status, and machine learning. A later analysis re-analyzed previously published TCR beta repertoires from 550 to 700 donors and added high-resolution HLA genotyping to study TCR occurrence patterns. The later analysis used no new phenotypic data to find candidate immune exposures, relying instead on TCR beta sequences and their occurrence across donors. An earlier analysis of some 500 of the donors used high-throughput TCR beta sequencing to judge whether each TCR beta V gene segment behaved as functional or pseudogenic. Donor age, sex, ethnicity and CMV serostatus were compiled alongside the repertoire data. A later genetic analysis used genome-wide SNP genotypes for about 60% of the roughly 700 donors, treating that subset as a discovery cohort. Every repertoire in the discovery cohort had been generated on one and the same sequencing platform. Class I and class II HLA loci were covered by the typing at four-digit resolution. Typing coverage differed by locus: A, B, C, DRB1 and DQB1 were typed in roughly 629-630 donors, DQA1 in approximately 520, DPA1 in nearly 610, and DPB1 in roughly 450. Because of strong linkage in the cohort, four or five DR-DQ haplotypes were treated as single units for association and clustering. Among roughly 400 genotyped donors of the cohort, an average of approximately 200,000 unique TCR beta nucleotide sequences was sequenced per donor, of which 15% to 20% were non-productive. General study outcomes and caveats: A later analysis found that most CMV-associated TCR beta chains appeared HLA-restricted, with HLA associations seemingly driven largely by CMV exposure. In a later analysis, TCR association rates were found to vary across HLA loci, with the most associated TCRs seen for DRB1 alleles and the fewest for HLA-C alleles. The classifier was reported to diagnose cytomegalovirus status with high specificity and sensitivity in both the original cohort and the validation cohort. The cohort was sequenced for TCR beta chains only, and without alpha or paired-chain data the features that could be detected were limited. According to a later genetic analysis, donors in an Asian-associated ancestry cluster had fewer N-insertions in productive TCRs than the approximately 650-donor mean. Because HLA typing was missing for some donors at each locus, association tests included only the typed subset. The 87-base-pair reads could not distinguish some IMGT-functional V segments, including TRBV6-2 and TRBV6-3, so those segments were excluded. The sequencing pipeline was judged likely to have produced a cluster of highly shared sequence variants as a technical artifact. The authors suggested that the approach could potentially be extended to other disease states and immunological phenotypes. Correlated functional status among segregating V segments might be attributable to linkage disequilibrium, but an unknown experimental factor could not be ruled out. A later analysis reported that several top co-occurrence clusters appeared linked to parvovirus B19, influenza, CMV and Epstein-Barr virus. An association between a missense DCLRE1C variant and V-gene and J-gene trimming of TCR beta chains was found in a later genetic analysis and replicated in an independent cohort. The study listed 150 to 200 TCR beta chains as associated with cytomegalovirus. In a later analysis, 16,951 TCR beta sequences were associated with specific HLA alleles at a false discovery rate of 0.05. Most TCR sequences were seen in very few donors, while some public TCRs were found in many individuals. Immune exposure information for the cohort was limited to CMV serostatus. Strong co-occurrence of HLA alleles, especially DR and DQ, made assigning TCR associations to individual alleles difficult. In vitro tests confirmed that a few of the cytomegalovirus-associated TCR beta chains recognize cytomegalovirus antigens. The earlier analysis of some 540 of the donors excluded some 16 rarely observed V segments, including chromosome 9 orphons, because counts were too low. A further reported finding was that TCR beta sequences accurately predicted the HLA-A and HLA-B alleles for most subjects in the first cohort. Compared with equally common non-associated chains, HLA-associated TCR beta chains in a later analysis were more clonally expanded and had lower generation probabilities. Sequencing depth was assumed to be roughly uniform across donors in the presence/absence analyses, though that assumption may not hold. Broadly in line with IMGT annotations, most TCR beta V segments showed up in productive rearrangements about 87% or about 30% of the time in an earlier analysis of several hundred of the donors.

In total, approximately 700 healthy bone marrow donors made up the cohort. Cohort members were all nominally healthy when sampled, although unrecorded immune exposures were likely present. The donor tested CMV seropositive and was one of the 289 seropositive cohort members. A peripheral blood sample was collected from each donor, and TCR beta sequencing was performed on peripheral blood mononuclear cells. Genomic DNA extraction from the blood cell samples was performed with the Qiagen DNeasy Blood Extraction Kit. CDR1 and CDR2 (SGDLS, YYNGEE) derive from the germline V gene. V gives up 4 bases and J gives up 3 bases, and the segment between their germline ends measures 7 bases. CDR3 length: 13 amino acids, cysteine to phenylalanine. The DNA shown is the 39-base CDR3, in frame from base 1. The library came from the immunoSEQ multiplex PCR assay. A mixture of 60 forward primers for TCR Vbeta segments and 13 reverse primers for TCR Jbeta segments was used in the multiplex PCR. The CDR3 region of rearranged TCR beta genes was amplified from genomic DNA with a multiplex PCR assay. The amplified TCR beta libraries were sequenced on the Illumina HiSeq System as 87-base-pair reads. The original methods were these. Across the 700 or so repertoires, a later analysis counted tens of millions of unique TCR beta chains, 9.5 million to 12 million of which were shared by at least two donors. Raw reads were error-corrected and collapsed into unique sequences with a nearest-neighbor algorithm that merged closely related sequences to remove PCR and sequencing errors. CDR3 sequences were aligned to IMGT reference sequences to assign V, D and J gene segments. Each retained sequence needed at least a six-nucleotide match to both a V gene segment and a J gene segment. Rearrangements were called productive when the CDR3 lacked stop codons and stayed in frame with V and J; all others were non-productive. Following IMGT convention, CDR3 was defined as the stretch from the second conserved V-encoded cysteine to the conserved J-encoded phenylalanine. The earlier analysis of 587 of the donors excluded any sequence lacking an unambiguous match to a single V gene segment. In an earlier analysis of 587 of the donors, V segments were called functional above 56.7% productive rearrangements and were called segregating when the between-donor standard deviation exceeded 5%. A statistical classification framework was built to diagnose cytomegalovirus status from the catalog of TCR beta chain sequences. In a later analysis, V and J genes were assigned by comparing TCR nucleotide sequences against IMGT/GENE-DB human TR gene sequences. The TCRdist pipeline was used in a later analysis to assign CDR3 sequences and most-parsimonious VDJ recombination scenarios. A later analysis defined each TCR beta chain by its CDR3 amino acid sequence plus V-gene family, and excluded reads lacking a unique V-gene family. As a way to deal with suspected cross-contamination and a sequencing artifact, a later analysis dropped nearly 600 nucleotide sequences that were highly shared and had low generation probability. A later analysis calculated a clonal expansion index for each public chain from normalized within-repertoire ranks of inferred template counts. In a later analysis, generation probabilities were computed with a VDJ recombination model fitted to out-of-frame rearrangements, and the resulting probabilities were checked against IGoR. Hypergeometric tests were used in a later analysis to score TCR-TCR, TCR-HLA and TCR-CMV co-occurrence, with a repertoire-size bias correction applied to the TCR pairs. A later analysis estimated false discovery rates by permuting HLA or CMV assignments 20 times. In a later analysis, co-occurring TCRs were grouped using DBSCAN, with TCRdist sequence similarity added in when clustering inside HLA-allele-positive subsets. Repertoires with fewer than 30,000 or more than 120,000 public chains, plus five repertoires with anomalous nucleotide sharing, were excluded from co-occurrence clustering. Drawn from immuneACCESS, this table holds only the in-frame rearrangements with V and J called that TCRdb kept. Clones are partly lost; checked studies trace under half to an unresolved V gene and leave the rest unexplained. V, J and clone size derive from that table, while D and trimming were established from the DNA sequence. The sample table contains under 200,000 clones; only one count was recorded for around 80% of them. About 6.3% of the sample comes from the top ten.

The chain employs TRBV9 and TRBJ2-2; there is no confident call for the D gene. The sample was PBMCs. This sequence was found in a male donor in good health and CMV-seropositive. The CDR3 protein: CASSPHYTGELFF. The nucleotide sequence reads as follows: TGTGCCAGCAGCCCCCATTACACCGGGGAGCTGTTTTTT.